This T cell receptor beta chain was identified in a study of beta chain features in type 1 diabetes. Study-wide findings and caveats: A cDNA-based sequencing approach could over-represent cells with high TCR expression.

Expressed TCRB transcripts were sequenced because the isolated RNA had all been reverse transcribed beforehand. Libraries were prepared by immunoSEQ multiplex PCR; TCRdb keeps only in-frame clonotypes and omits some of them. This sample has hundreds of thousands of clones, with roughly a sixth found just once. Naive, central memory, regulatory and stem cell-like memory cells within the CD4+ compartment were sorted using CD45RO/CCR7/CD25/CD127/CD95/CD27. The table lists this clone with a few counts. Its antigen is not known. The CDR3 loop spans 13 amino acids. V was cut by 0 bases and J by 10 bases, with 10 bases left in between. Per germline, CDR1 SGHNT and CDR2 YYREEE (reference sequence).

The gene calls are TRBV5-4 and TRBJ1-4, with D perhaps matching TRBD1 (6 bases). The clonotype originates from a man aged 18 to 30 in good health. Sequencing used naive CD4+ T cells from blood. As DNA, the CDR3 is TGTGCCAGCAGCTTGGCAGGGGAAGGAAAACTGTTTTTT. Translated: CASSLAGEGKLFF.